One and the same sample provided the 28 T cell receptor beta chains below, sequenced in a study of CXCR3-negative and CXCR3-positive naive CD8 T cells. The method, 5' RACE with UMI labels, was used to prepare the TRB cDNA libraries. TCRdb reanalyzed the 5' RACE reads and collapses them to one entry per CDR3 protein, without DNA. The table for this sample gives just over 40,000 distinct CDR3 sequences. Sequenced material: naive CXCR3- CD8+ T cells from blood. Subset defined: CD45RO-CCR7+CD27+CD95- naive CD8+ T cells lacking CXCR3 (TNR3-). These receptors were taken from a human donor in good health. Some clones in this sample may be carry-over from other donors' samples.

The chain recombines TRBV6-2 or TRBV6-3 with TRBJ2-1; TCRdb's D gene call, TRBD1, goes unchecked for lack of DNA. Germline CDR1 and CDR2: MNHEY and SVGEGT. CDR3 length equals 15 residues. The CDR3 loop reads CASSYRGQGLSEQFF.

The J gene is TRBJ2-7, the V gene TRBV29-1. Germline V gene sequence: CDR1 SQVTM, CDR2 ANQGSEA. The CDR3 has 11 residues. CDR3 loop: CSVELSYEQYF.

The J gene is TRBJ2-5, the V gene TRBV28; without DNA, the TCRdb call of TRBD2 cannot be checked. In germline, CDR1 is MDHEN, CDR2 SYDVKM. The CDR3 is 14 residues long. CDR3: CASKVEGLDETQYF.

The rearrangement joins TRBV28 to TRBJ2-7; TCRdb outputs TRBD1, but without DNA this stays unchecked. Looked up from germline, CDR1 is MDHEN and CDR2 is SYDVKM. The CDR3 extends over 15 amino acids. CDR3 loop: CASNRWRDTTYEQYF.

The CDR3 loop is CSADQQGSYEQYF. The chain is built from TRBV20-1 and TRBJ2-7. Germline V gene sequence: CDR1 DFQATT, CDR2 SNEGSKA (reference sequence). CDR3 length: 13 residues.

The rearrangement joins TRBV3-1 to TRBJ2-7; there is no DNA to check the TCRdb D call of TRBD1. Per germline, CDR1 LGHDT and CDR2 YNNKEL (reference sequence). The CDR3 runs to 15 residues. CDR3 sequence: CASSQGGPSGYEQYF.

The gene calls are TRBV5-5 and TRBJ2-1. The CDR3 is 15 amino acids. Per the germline V gene, CDR1 is SGHKS and CDR2 is YYEKEE (reference sequence). CDR3 sequence: CASSLGPISYNEQFF.

This CDR3 reads CSVRRGSNEKLFF. The chain joins TRBV29-1 to TRBJ1-4. CDR1 is SQVTM and CDR2 is ANQGSEA in the germline V gene. CDR3 length: 13 residues. Based on the CDR3 plus reference TRBV29-1 and TRBJ1-4, the full variable domain is SAVISQKPSRDICQRGTSLTIQCQVDSQVTMMFWYRQQPGQSLTLIATANQGSEATYESGFVIDKFPISRPNLTFSTLTVSNMSPEDSSIYLCSVRRGSNEKLFFGSGTQLSVL.

CDR3 sequence reads: CASSMGVGTEAFF. The V and J genes are TRBV19 and TRBJ1-1; TCRdb proposes TRBD1, but this gene call is untestable without DNA. Germline V gives CDR1 LNHDA, CDR2 SQIVND (reference sequence). CDR3 length: 13 amino acids.

This CDR3 reads CASSAGGLLYGYTF. The chain joins TRBV9 to TRBJ1-2. The CDR3 extends over 14 amino acids. CDR1 and CDR2 from the germline V gene are SGDLS and YYNGEE.

V usage is TRBV5-4 and J usage is TRBJ2-1; TCRdb picks TRBD1, but there is no DNA to check that call. This CDR3 spans 15 amino acids. The germline CDR1 and CDR2 sequences are SGHNT and YYREEE (reference sequence). CDR3: CASSPGTGIGDEQFF.

The chain has TRBV20-1 and TRBJ2-5. This CDR3 spans 13 amino acids. Germline CDR1 is DFQATT and CDR2 is SNEGSKA (reference sequence). Here the CDR3 reads CSARDIGWQTQYF.

The rearrangement uses TRBV28 and TRBJ2-3; as DNA is missing, the TRBD1 call by TCRdb cannot be tested. CDR3 length: 13 amino acids. The germline V gene encodes CDR1 MDHEN and CDR2 SYDVKM. The chain's CDR3 is CASSPGRIDTQYF.

The chain recombines TRBV9 with TRBJ1-5. The CDR3 length is 13 residues. Germline CDR1 and CDR2: SGDLS and YYNGEE. CDR3 sequence: CASSVGINQPQHF.

The rearrangement uses TRBV12-3 or TRBV12-4 and TRBJ1-1. The CDR3 runs to 11 residues. The CDR3: CASSRSPEAFF.

The chain joins TRBV6-1 to TRBJ2-7. This CDR3 has 15 amino acids. Germline lookup yields CDR1 MNHNS and CDR2 SASEGT. CDR3 region: CASSEGSFGSYEQYF.

The rearrangement uses TRBV11-2 and TRBJ1-2; the TRBD1 assignment by TCRdb is unverifiable without DNA. CDR3 length: 14 amino acids. The germline V gene has CDR1 SGHAT and CDR2 FQNNGV. CDR3 protein: CASSYRDGGEYDTF.

The chain carries TRBV7-9 and TRBJ1-2; TCRdb's assignment of TRBD1 cannot be checked, as there is no DNA. The CDR3 has 16 residues. The germline gives CDR1 SEHNR, CDR2 FQNEAQ (reference sequence). CDR3 region: CASSLDGSGGNYGYTF. Full variable domain (outside the CDR3, taken from reference TRBV7-9 and TRBJ1-2): DTGVSQNPRHKITKRGQNVTFRCDPISEHNRLYWYRQTLGQGPEFLTYFQNEAQLEKSRLLSDRFSAERPKGSFSTLEIQRTEQGDSAMYLCASSLDGSGGNYGYTFGSGTRLTVV.

The rearrangement joins TRBV5-6 to TRBJ1-5; no DNA is available, so the TRBD1 call from TCRdb remains unchecked. Germline values: CDR1 SGHDT, CDR2 YYEEEE. CDR3 length: 15 residues. CDR3 region: CASSLVGTGDQPQHF.

The chain is built from TRBV9 and TRBJ1-2. Germline V gene lookup returns CDR1 SGDLS and CDR2 YYNGEE. The CDR3 sequence is 12 residues long. CDR3: CASSVDGSGYTF. Supplemented by reference TRBV9 and TRBJ1-2, the full variable domain reads DSGVTQTPKHLITATGQRVTLRCSPRSGDLSVYWYQQSLDQGLQFLIQYYNGEERAKGNILERFSAQQFPDLHSELNLSSLELGDSALYFCASSVDGSGYTFGSGTRLTVV.

The J gene is TRBJ2-5, the V gene TRBV28; the D call from TCRdb, TRBD2, cannot be confirmed without DNA. Germline V gene sequence: CDR1 MDHEN, CDR2 SYDVKM. The CDR3 covers 17 residues. CDR3 sequence: CASSLWLAEKIPETQYF.

The chain joins TRBV6-4 to TRBJ2-5. Germline V gene lookup returns CDR1 MRHNA and CDR2 SNTAGT. This CDR3 has 15 amino acids. This CDR3 is CASSDSRGGMETQYF.

The chain has TRBV27 and TRBJ1-4. The CDR3 runs 15 residues. In germline, CDR1 is MNHEY, CDR2 SMNVEV (reference sequence). The CDR3 sequence is CASSLYPGEGEKLFF. Variable domain in full (rest from reference TRBV27 and TRBJ1-4): EAQVTQNPRYLITVTGKKLTVTCSQNMNHEYMSWYRQDPGLGLRQIYYSMNVEVTDKGDVPEGYKVSRKEKRNFPLILESPSPNQTSLYFCASSLYPGEGEKLFFGSGTQLSVL.

The CDR3 sequence: CSARDWDGRVDSPLHF. V usage is TRBV20-1 and J usage is TRBJ1-6; without DNA, the TCRdb call of TRBD1 cannot be checked. CDR1 is DFQATT and CDR2 is SNEGSKA in the germline V gene (reference sequence). This CDR3 spans 16 amino acids.

The V call is TRBV29-1, the J call TRBJ2-1; TCRdb gives TRBD1 as the D gene, but with no DNA this cannot be confirmed. This CDR3 region has 13 residues. Germline V gene sequence: CDR1 SQVTM, CDR2 ANQGSEA. The CDR3 sequence is CSVPTGKWNEQFF.

The chain's CDR3 is CASSLVGGEQYF. This chain joins TRBV5-6 and TRBJ2-7; with no DNA, the TCRdb D assignment of TRBD1 cannot be verified. CDR3 length equals 12 residues. Germline CDR1 and CDR2: SGHDT and YYEEEE.

The J gene is TRBJ2-1, the V gene TRBV9. The V gene's germline CDR1 is SGDLS and CDR2 YYNGEE. The CDR3 extends over 16 amino acids. The chain's CDR3 is CASSPTTRLRYNEQFF.

The chain couples TRBV7-3 to TRBJ2-7; there is no DNA to check the TCRdb D call of TRBD2. The germline CDR1 and CDR2 sequences are SGHTA and FQGTGA. The CDR3 loop spans 14 amino acids. CDR3 protein: CASSLMAGLGEQYF.